This section outlines one TCR beta chain sequence together with its context. Antigen: not known. These data are taken from a study of CXCR3-negative and CXCR3-positive naive CD8 T cells. Regarding the study as a whole: Naive subsets did not differ in surface CD5, and TRB CDR3 properties served to infer TCR strength. Whereas memory cells differed, naive CXCR3-negative and CXCR3-positive cells shared similar TRBV-TRBJ usage.

The CDR3 loop spans 11 amino acids. Triplicate sorts of roughly 300,000 cells per CD8+ subset. All TRB cDNA libraries came from 5' RACE performed with UMI labels. Each CDR3 protein gets one entry in TCRdb, which reprocessed the 5' RACE reads and gives no DNA. The table for this sample gives around 50,000 distinct CDR3 sequences. The V gene is TRBV21-1, the J gene TRBJ2-1; there is no DNA to check the TCRdb D call of TRBD1. TRBV21-1 is described as a pseudogene. Sequenced input: memory CD8+ T cells from blood. The TCR was taken from a human donor in good health. Some clones in this sample may be carry-over from other donors' samples. The CDR3 sequence is CASSPGTEKFF.